The rows below give T cell receptor beta chains drawn from one sample of a study of cytomegalovirus exposure and HLA in healthy donors. The assay was immunoSEQ multiplex PCR, and TCRdb's table has in-frame clones only and misses some. Here the sample spans 70,000 or so clones, over 80% being singletons. Material: PBMCs. The receptor set was obtained from a young man in good health and CMV-seronegative. Both conserved end residues are part of each CDR3. The D gene is left open where the match is weak. The listing skips clone size in some rows; elsewhere it reads once, few, many or a size class.

d_gene: TRBD1; v_gene: TRBV5-4; abundance: NA; j_gene: TRBJ1-2; len: 15; CDR3nt: TGTGCCAGCAGCTTGGATCGACAGGGGACGGGTGGCTACACCTTC; CDR3aa: CASSLDRQGTGGYTF
d_gene: NA; v_gene: TRBV6-6; abundance: once; j_gene: TRBJ1-5; len: 16; CDR3nt: TGTGCCAGCAGTCCACTGGACAAATATAGCAATCAGCCCCAGCATTTT; CDR3aa: CASSPLDKYSNQPQHF
d_gene: NA; v_gene: TRBV28; abundance: NA; j_gene: TRBJ2-5; len: 15; CDR3nt: TGTGCCAGCAGTTCTCGAGATCCCTCGCAAGAGACCCAGTACTTC; CDR3aa: CASSSRDPSQETQYF
d_gene: TRBD1; v_gene: TRBV28; abundance: NA; j_gene: TRBJ2-7; len: 13; CDR3nt: TGTGCCAGCAGTCCACAGGGGGCCGGGGAGCAGTACTTC; CDR3aa: CASSPQGAGEQYF
d_gene: NA; v_gene: TRBV5-1; abundance: NA; j_gene: TRBJ2-1; len: 16; CDR3nt: TGCGCCAGCAGCCCCGGATGGGGAGGATCCTACAATGAGCAGTTCTTC; CDR3aa: CASSPGWGGSYNEQFF
d_gene: NA; v_gene: TRBV4-3; abundance: NA; j_gene: TRBJ2-1; len: 13; CDR3nt: TGCGCCAGCAGCCAGGTAGTTTACAATGAGCAGTTCTTC; CDR3aa: CASSQVVYNEQFF
d_gene: TRBD1; v_gene: TRBV7-2; abundance: NA; j_gene: TRBJ2-1; len: 16; CDR3nt: TGTGCCAGCAGCCCAGGGACAGGGAGCTCCTACAATGAGCAGTTCTTC; CDR3aa: CASSPGTGSSYNEQFF
d_gene: TRBD1; v_gene: TRBV5-8; abundance: NA; j_gene: TRBJ2-7; len: 14; CDR3nt: TGTGCCAGCAGCTGGGACAGGGGATCCTACGAGCAGTACTTC; CDR3aa: CASSWDRGSYEQYF
d_gene: TRBD1; v_gene: TRBV5-1; abundance: NA; j_gene: TRBJ1-1; len: 15; CDR3nt: TGCGCCAGCAGCGTGACAGGGAATATGAACACTGAAGCTTTCTTT; CDR3aa: CASSVTGNMNTEAFF
d_gene: TRBD2; v_gene: TRBV6-5; abundance: NA; j_gene: TRBJ2-7; len: 16; CDR3nt: TGTGCCAGCAGTTACTCTGGGACTAGCGGCGCCTACGAGCAGTACTTC; CDR3aa: CASSYSGTSGAYEQYF
d_gene: NA; v_gene: TRBV30; abundance: NA; j_gene: TRBJ2-1; len: 14; CDR3nt: TGTGCCTCATACCGCCGGGAGATCCCCGATGAGCAGTTCTTC; CDR3aa: CASYRREIPDEQFF
d_gene: TRBD1; v_gene: TRBV10-3; abundance: NA; j_gene: TRBJ1-2; len: 13; CDR3nt: TGTGCCATCAGTCCCAGGGGGGACTATGGCTACACCTTC; CDR3aa: CAISPRGDYGYTF
d_gene: TRBD1; v_gene: TRBV19; abundance: NA; j_gene: TRBJ1-2; len: 16; CDR3nt: TGTGCCAGTAGTATAGTTCAGGGACAGTACGCCTATGGCTACACCTTC; CDR3aa: CASSIVQGQYAYGYTF
d_gene: NA; v_gene: TRBV2; abundance: NA; j_gene: TRBJ2-7; len: 13; CDR3nt: TGTGCCGGACCGGGACTGACGTCCTACGAGCAGTACTTC; CDR3aa: CAGPGLTSYEQYF
d_gene: TRBD1; v_gene: TRBV5-1; abundance: NA; j_gene: TRBJ2-5; len: 16; CDR3nt: TGCGCCAGCAGCTTGGGGACAGGGCAGTTGTCCGAGACCCAGTACTTC; CDR3aa: CASSLGTGQLSETQYF
d_gene: NA; v_gene: TRBV6-1; abundance: NA; j_gene: TRBJ1-4; len: 18; CDR3nt: TGTGCCAGCAGTGAATCCAGAGGGCGGGGGTTATCTAATGAAAAACTGTTTTTT; CDR3aa: CASSESRGRGLSNEKLFF
d_gene: TRBD2; v_gene: TRBV16; abundance: NA; j_gene: TRBJ2-3; len: 19; CDR3nt: TGTGCCAGCAGCCATAGTGGCTCGGGACTAGCGGGAGAATCAGATACGCAGTATTTT; CDR3aa: CASSHSGSGLAGESDTQYF
d_gene: TRBD1; v_gene: TRBV4-3; abundance: NA; j_gene: TRBJ1-2; len: 18; CDR3nt: TGCGCCAGCAGCCAAGAGGCCCCTACAGGGGGCAGAAACTATGGCTACACCTTC; CDR3aa: CASSQEAPTGGRNYGYTF
d_gene: TRBD1; v_gene: TRBV5-1; abundance: NA; j_gene: TRBJ1-2; len: 15; CDR3nt: TGCGCCAGCAGCTTTGGGTTGACAGGGGACTATGGCTACACCTTC; CDR3aa: CASSFGLTGDYGYTF
d_gene: TRBD1; v_gene: TRBV6-5; abundance: NA; j_gene: TRBJ2-1; len: 15; CDR3nt: TGTGCCAGCAGACGACAGGGGGTGACCTACAATGAGCAGTTCTTC; CDR3aa: CASRRQGVTYNEQFF
d_gene: NA; v_gene: TRBV4-1; abundance: NA; j_gene: TRBJ2-7; len: 15; CDR3nt: TGCGCCAGCAGCCAAGATCTTCGGGGCTCCTACGAGCAGTACTTC; CDR3aa: CASSQDLRGSYEQYF
d_gene: TRBD2; v_gene: TRBV7-9; abundance: NA; j_gene: TRBJ2-7; len: 17; CDR3nt: TGTGCCAGCAGCTTAGCGCGGGGACTAGCGGGAGCGTACGAGCAGTACTTC; CDR3aa: CASSLARGLAGAYEQYF
d_gene: TRBD2; v_gene: TRBV19; abundance: once; j_gene: TRBJ2-4; len: 19; CDR3nt: TGTGCCAGTAGTATCGGTGGTAGCGGGGGAGTTGGGGCCAAAAACATTCAGTACTTC; CDR3aa: CASSIGGSGGVGAKNIQYF
d_gene: TRBD2; v_gene: TRBV6-5; abundance: NA; j_gene: TRBJ2-2; len: 13; CDR3nt: TGTGCCACTTATACGGGGGGGTCCGGGGAGCTGTTTTTT; CDR3aa: CATYTGGSGELFF
d_gene: TRBD1; v_gene: TRBV7-2; abundance: NA; j_gene: TRBJ1-5; len: 15; CDR3nt: TGTGCCAGCAGCAAAGACAGGGGAAGGGGTCAGCCCCAGCATTTT; CDR3aa: CASSKDRGRGQPQHF
d_gene: TRBD1; v_gene: TRBV7-3; abundance: NA; j_gene: TRBJ2-5; len: 15; CDR3nt: TGTGCCAGCAGCTGGACAGGTGTTTACCAAGAGACCCAGTACTTC; CDR3aa: CASSWTGVYQETQYF
d_gene: NA; v_gene: TRBV29-1; abundance: once; j_gene: TRBJ1-2; len: 12; CDR3nt: TGCATCGGGGGGGACTCTAACTATGGCTACACCTTC; CDR3aa: CIGGDSNYGYTF
d_gene: NA; v_gene: TRBV7-2; abundance: NA; j_gene: TRBJ2-7; len: 16; CDR3nt: TGTGCCAGCAGCTTAGCGTTCGCGGCCATGGCCTACGAGCAGTACTTC; CDR3aa: CASSLAFAAMAYEQYF
d_gene: TRBD2; v_gene: TRBV29-1; abundance: once; j_gene: TRBJ2-1; len: 16; CDR3nt: TGCAGCGTTGAAGGGGCGGGAGCCATCTCCTACAATGAGCAGTTCTTC; CDR3aa: CSVEGAGAISYNEQFF
d_gene: NA; v_gene: TRBV6-6; abundance: NA; j_gene: TRBJ1-5; len: 16; CDR3nt: TGTGCCAGCAGTTCATCCCAGGGGACGAGCAATCAGCCCCAGCATTTT; CDR3aa: CASSSSQGTSNQPQHF
d_gene: NA; v_gene: TRBV28; abundance: NA; j_gene: TRBJ2-7; len: 14; CDR3nt: TGTGCCAGCACCATAGCTGCTGACTCCTACGAGCAGTACTTC; CDR3aa: CASTIAADSYEQYF
d_gene: NA; v_gene: TRBV30; abundance: NA; j_gene: TRBJ1-4; len: 15; CDR3nt: TGTGCCTGGAGTGCAGTGACAGCAACTAATGAAAAACTGTTTTTT; CDR3aa: CAWSAVTATNEKLFF
d_gene: TRBD2; v_gene: TRBV9; abundance: NA; j_gene: TRBJ2-3; len: 17; CDR3nt: TGTGCCAGCAGCGCTACTAGCGGGAGCTTGTTATCAGATACGCAGTATTTT; CDR3aa: CASSATSGSLLSDTQYF
d_gene: TRBD2; v_gene: TRBV11-3; abundance: NA; j_gene: TRBJ2-3; len: 14; CDR3nt: TGTGCCAGCAGCCGGGGGGGGCGCACAGATACGCAGTATTTT; CDR3aa: CASSRGGRTDTQYF
d_gene: TRBD1; v_gene: TRBV7-2; abundance: NA; j_gene: TRBJ2-6; len: 18; CDR3nt: TGTGCCAGCAGCCCAAGGACAGGTGATATCTGGAGGGCCAACGTCCTGACTTTC; CDR3aa: CASSPRTGDIWRANVLTF
d_gene: TRBD1; v_gene: TRBV11-3; abundance: NA; j_gene: TRBJ2-5; len: 16; CDR3nt: TGTGCCAGCAGCCCAGGGGGTACGGTGAGCGCGGAGACCCAGTACTTC; CDR3aa: CASSPGGTVSAETQYF
d_gene: TRBD1; v_gene: TRBV10-3; abundance: NA; j_gene: TRBJ2-5; len: 16; CDR3nt: TGTGCCATCAGTGACGACCGGGACAGACGCAAAGAGACCCAGTACTTC; CDR3aa: CAISDDRDRRKETQYF
d_gene: NA; v_gene: TRBV7-9; abundance: NA; j_gene: TRBJ2-1; len: 12; CDR3nt: TGTGCCAGCAAGGGGTCCTACAATGAGCAGTTCTTC; CDR3aa: CASKGSYNEQFF
d_gene: TRBD1; v_gene: TRBV5-6; abundance: NA; j_gene: TRBJ2-1; len: 16; CDR3nt: TGTGCCAGCAGCTCCGGTGGGACAGCTGCATACAATGAGCAGTTCTTC; CDR3aa: CASSSGGTAAYNEQFF
d_gene: NA; v_gene: TRBV5-5; abundance: NA; j_gene: TRBJ2-3; len: 12; CDR3nt: TGTGCCAGCAGCTTGGCTACAGATACGCAGTATTTT; CDR3aa: CASSLATDTQYF
d_gene: NA; v_gene: TRBV6-1; abundance: NA; j_gene: TRBJ2-1; len: 16; CDR3nt: TGTGCCAGCAGTGATGAGGGAGGACCCTCCTACAATGAGCAGTTCTTC; CDR3aa: CASSDEGGPSYNEQFF
d_gene: NA; v_gene: TRBV2; abundance: NA; j_gene: TRBJ1-1; len: 13; CDR3nt: TGTGCCACCTCAGGGTCACCGAACACTGAAGCTTTCTTT; CDR3aa: CATSGSPNTEAFF
d_gene: TRBD2; v_gene: TRBV7-8; abundance: NA; j_gene: TRBJ2-1; len: 15; CDR3nt: TGTGCCAGCAGCTTACGGGGGGACGGTTACAATGAGCAGTTCTTC; CDR3aa: CASSLRGDGYNEQFF
d_gene: TRBD1; v_gene: TRBV4-2; abundance: NA; j_gene: TRBJ2-5; len: 15; CDR3nt: TGTGCCAGCAGCCAACCGACAGGGGGCCAAGAGACCCAGTACTTC; CDR3aa: CASSQPTGGQETQYF
d_gene: TRBD1; v_gene: TRBV10-3; abundance: NA; j_gene: TRBJ2-5; len: 17; CDR3nt: TGTGCCATCAGTGAGGGGACAGGGGGCGGAGGGGGAGAGACCCAGTACTTC; CDR3aa: CAISEGTGGGGGETQYF
d_gene: TRBD2; v_gene: TRBV2; abundance: NA; j_gene: TRBJ2-5; len: 16; CDR3nt: TGTGCCAGCAGCCAAAGACTAGCGACAACTCAAGAGACCCAGTACTTC; CDR3aa: CASSQRLATTQETQYF
d_gene: NA; v_gene: TRBV18; abundance: NA; j_gene: TRBJ1-1; len: 16; CDR3nt: TGTGCCAGCTCACCAAGAGGGACGGGCGGGGACACTGAAGCTTTCTTT; CDR3aa: CASSPRGTGGDTEAFF
d_gene: TRBD1; v_gene: TRBV6-5; abundance: NA; j_gene: TRBJ2-7; len: 14; CDR3nt: TGTGCCAGCAGTTACGCAGGGGGCTCCTACGAGCAGTACTTC; CDR3aa: CASSYAGGSYEQYF
d_gene: TRBD2; v_gene: TRBV6-5; abundance: NA; j_gene: TRBJ2-7; len: 15; CDR3nt: TGTGCCAGCAGTTACTCGCGGGAGGGCTCCTACGAGCAGTACTTC; CDR3aa: CASSYSREGSYEQYF
d_gene: TRBD1; v_gene: TRBV5-1; abundance: NA; j_gene: TRBJ2-1; len: 15; CDR3nt: TGCGCCAGCAGCGCGACAGGGGCCTACTACAATGAGCAGTTCTTC; CDR3aa: CASSATGAYYNEQFF